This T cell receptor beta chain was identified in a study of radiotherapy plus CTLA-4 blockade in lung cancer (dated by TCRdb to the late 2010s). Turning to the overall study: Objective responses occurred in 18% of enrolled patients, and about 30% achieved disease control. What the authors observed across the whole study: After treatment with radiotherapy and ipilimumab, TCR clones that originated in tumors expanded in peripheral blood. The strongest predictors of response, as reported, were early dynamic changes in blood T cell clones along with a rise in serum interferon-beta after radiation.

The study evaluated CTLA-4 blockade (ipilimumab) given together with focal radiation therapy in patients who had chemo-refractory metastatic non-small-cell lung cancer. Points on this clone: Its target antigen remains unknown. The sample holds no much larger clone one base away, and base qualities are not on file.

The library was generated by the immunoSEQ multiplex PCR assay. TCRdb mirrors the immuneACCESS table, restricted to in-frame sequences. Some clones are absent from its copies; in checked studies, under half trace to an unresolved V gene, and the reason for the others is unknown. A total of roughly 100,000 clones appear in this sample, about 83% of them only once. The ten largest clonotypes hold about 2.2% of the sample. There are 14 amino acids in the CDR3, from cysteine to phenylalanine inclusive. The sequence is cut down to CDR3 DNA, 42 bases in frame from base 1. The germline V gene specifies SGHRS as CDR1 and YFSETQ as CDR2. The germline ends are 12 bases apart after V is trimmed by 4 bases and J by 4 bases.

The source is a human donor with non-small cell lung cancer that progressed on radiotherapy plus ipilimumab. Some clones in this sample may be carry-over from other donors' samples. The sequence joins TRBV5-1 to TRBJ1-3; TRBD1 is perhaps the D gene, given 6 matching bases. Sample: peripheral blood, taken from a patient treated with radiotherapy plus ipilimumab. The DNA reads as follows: TGCGCCAGCAGCCCCGGGACAATCGGAAACACCATATATTTT. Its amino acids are CASSPGTIGNTIYF. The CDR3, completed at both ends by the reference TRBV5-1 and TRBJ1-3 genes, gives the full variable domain KAGVTQTPRYLIKTRGQQVTLSCSPISGHRSVSWYQQTPGQGLQFLFEYFSETQRNKGNFPGRFSGRQFSNSRSEMNVSTLELGDSALYLCASSPGTIGNTIYFGEGSWLTVV.